These 27 T cell receptor beta chains were sequenced from one sample in a study of T cells expressing NK-cell markers. TCRdb re-called the 5' RACE reads; every CDR3 protein appears as one record, without DNA. The sample has about 260,000 distinct CDR3 sequences. Sequences were obtained from blood T cells: a sorted CD56 or NKG2C T cell subset, CD4+ or CD8+ T cells, or bulk PBMC T cells (not recorded which). These receptors all stem from a man younger than 30 in good health.

The V gene is TRBV5-1, the J gene TRBJ2-1; TCRdb returns TRBD2, unconfirmable since there is no DNA. The CDR3 is 16 residues long. Germline V gene lookup returns CDR1 SGHRS and CDR2 YFSETQ. The CDR3 here is CASSSGRLAVNNEQFF. The full variable domain, rest sourced from reference TRBV5-1 and TRBJ2-1, is KAGVTQTPRYLIKTRGQQVTLSCSPISGHRSVSWYQQTPGQGLQFLFEYFSETQRNKGNFPGRFSGRQFSNSRSEMNVSTLELGDSALYLCASSSGRLAVNNEQFFGPGTRLTVL.

The rearrangement joins TRBV5-1 to TRBJ2-1; the TCRdb call, TRBD2, lacks DNA for checking. The CDR3 consists of 18 residues. Germline assignment: CDR1 SGHRS and CDR2 YFSETQ. This CDR3 reads CASSSSGLAGVAHNEQFF.

The V call is TRBV6-6, the J call TRBJ2-3. Germline V gene lookup returns CDR1 MNHNY and CDR2 SVGAGI (reference sequence). CDR3 size: 11 residues. The CDR3 sequence: CASSGSDTQYF.

The chain links TRBV12-3 or TRBV12-4 to TRBJ2-1; TCRdb proposes TRBD1, but this gene call is untestable without DNA. This CDR3 contains 13 residues. This chain's CDR3 is CASSFRQGNEQFF.

This sequence joins TRBV20-1 and TRBJ1-1. This CDR3 is 13 amino acids long. Germline V gene data show CDR1 as DFQATT and CDR2 as SNEGSKA (reference sequence). This CDR3 is CSARVELNTEAFF.

The rearrangement links TRBV7-2 to TRBJ2-1; TCRdb lists TRBD1, though no DNA is available to test this call. This CDR3 comprises 15 residues. CDR1 SGHTA and CDR2 FQGNSA come from the germline V gene. CDR3 amino acids: CASSPPNRGYTEQFF.

The CDR3 here is CASSTGVYSYTF. The rearrangement links TRBV12-3 or TRBV12-4 to TRBJ1-2; TCRdb's assignment of TRBD1 cannot be checked, as there is no DNA. The CDR3 spans 12 residues.

The rearrangement uses TRBV7-9 and TRBJ1-1; the D call from TCRdb, TRBD1, cannot be confirmed without DNA. The CDR3 covers 13 residues. From germline, CDR1 is SEHNR and CDR2 FQNEAQ (reference sequence). CDR3 region: CASSSSGWTEAFF. Looking up the rest from reference TRBV7-9 and TRBJ1-1 gives the full variable domain: DTGVSQNPRHKITKRGQNVTFRCDPISEHNRLYWYRQTLGQGPEFLTYFQNEAQLEKSRLLSDRFSAERPKGSFSTLEIQRTEQGDSAMYLCASSSSGWTEAFFGQGTRLTVV.

V and J are TRBV18 and TRBJ1-2. CDR1 is KGHSH and CDR2 is LQKENI in the germline V gene. There are 16 residues in the CDR3. CDR3 region: CASSPTVEVGLYGYTF.

The V call is TRBV24-1, the J call TRBJ2-1. Germline V CDR1 and CDR2: KGHDR, SFDVKD. The CDR3 extends over 16 amino acids. The CDR3 reads CATSDLRAETYNEQFF.

The V gene is TRBV18, the J gene TRBJ2-7; TCRdb's D call, TRBD1, is unchecked because there is no DNA. The CDR3 loop spans 14 amino acids. In germline, CDR1 is KGHSH, CDR2 LQKENI. CDR3 residues: CASSPRDLRGEQYF.

The rearrangement uses TRBV11-2 and TRBJ2-1; with no DNA, the TCRdb D assignment of TRBD2 cannot be verified. Germline values: CDR1 SGHAT, CDR2 FQNNGV. The CDR3 has 15 amino acids. The chain's CDR3 is CASSLEGRELNEQFF.

V is TRBV12-3 or TRBV12-4 and J is TRBJ1-5. This CDR3 contains 13 residues. CDR3 sequence: CASSLARDQPQHF.

This sequence joins TRBV20-1 and TRBJ2-4; without DNA, the TCRdb call of TRBD2 cannot be checked. The CDR3 has 14 amino acids. CDR1 is DFQATT, CDR2 SNEGSKA, per germline (reference sequence). CDR3 sequence reads: CSAPTSGRTDIQYF.

The rearrangement joins TRBV20-1 to TRBJ2-3; lacking DNA, the TRBD1 call made by TCRdb goes unchecked. Germline CDR1 reads DFQATT; CDR2 reads SNEGSKA (reference sequence). The CDR3 has 15 amino acids. CDR3 loop: CSARGVGRGTDTQYF.

The chain carries TRBV12-3 or TRBV12-4 and TRBJ1-1; without DNA, the TCRdb call of TRBD1 cannot be checked. The CDR3 spans 14 residues. This CDR3 is CASRSWTGRTEAFF.

The J gene is TRBJ1-3, the V gene TRBV19; TCRdb indicates TRBD1, and absent DNA this call remains unverified. The CDR3 spans 14 residues. From germline, CDR1 is LNHDA and CDR2 SQIVND (reference sequence). The CDR3 sequence is CASSPGSAGNTIYF.

V usage is TRBV10-3 and J usage is TRBJ2-3; without DNA, the TCRdb call of TRBD2 cannot be checked. This CDR3 is built from 14 residues. Germline V gives CDR1 ENHRY, CDR2 SYGVKD. CDR3 amino acids: CAIGDQKGADTQYF.

The V gene is TRBV15, the J gene TRBJ2-3; TCRdb's D call, TRBD1, is unchecked because there is no DNA. Germline CDR1 and CDR2: LNHNV and YYDKDF (reference sequence). This CDR3 has 15 residues. The CDR3 is CATSRSTGVADTQYF.

The chain recombines TRBV29-1 with TRBJ2-5. CDR1 and CDR2 (germline): SQVTM, ANQGSEA. CDR3 size: 13 residues. The CDR3 here is CSVGLAVGETQYF.

The rearrangement links TRBV19 to TRBJ2-1; checking the TCRdb D call of TRBD2 is not possible without DNA. Germline CDR1 is LNHDA and CDR2 is SQIVND (reference sequence). The CDR3 covers 16 residues. The CDR3 here is CASRKGLAGSYNEQFF.

V gene TRBV7-2 combines with J gene TRBJ2-5; TCRdb's D call, TRBD1, is unchecked because there is no DNA. Germline-derived CDR1 and CDR2 are SGHTA and FQGNSA. The CDR3 sequence is 15 residues long. CDR3 sequence reads: CASSLQGTGQETQYF.

The rearrangement links TRBV5-6 to TRBJ1-5. Looked up from germline, CDR1 is SGHDT and CDR2 is YYEEEE. The CDR3 is 16 amino acids. The CDR3 loop reads CASSLRSKQRDQPQHF.

The V gene is TRBV30, the J gene TRBJ1-1; TCRdb designates TRBD1, a call that cannot be tested without DNA. The CDR3 runs 11 residues. Per the germline V gene, CDR1 is GTSNPN and CDR2 is SVGIG (reference sequence). The CDR3 is CAWSRDREAFF.

The chain links TRBV4-3 to TRBJ1-6; TCRdb gives TRBD1 as the D gene, but with no DNA this cannot be confirmed. The CDR3 is 13 residues long. Germline lookup yields CDR1 LGHNA and CDR2 YSLEER. The chain's CDR3 is CASRNRNNSPLHF.

V and J are TRBV6-4 and TRBJ1-1; lacking DNA, the TRBD1 call made by TCRdb goes unchecked. Germline lookup yields CDR1 MRHNA and CDR2 SNTAGT. The CDR3 has 15 residues. This CDR3 is CASRPGQSIPTEAFF.

This chain uses TRBV19 with TRBJ1-2. Germline V CDR1 and CDR2: LNHDA, SQIVND (reference sequence). This CDR3 spans 14 amino acids. This chain's CDR3 is CASRGRLGGYGYTF.